This T cell receptor (beta chain) was documented in a study of blood T cell repertoires in COVID-19. In the original processing: Reference gene primer amplification gave estimated nucleated cell counts. Sequencing was performed with immunoSEQ multiplex PCR; in TCRdb, only in-frame clones are kept and a portion is missing. V, J and clone size are taken as reported in that table, and D and trimming were inferred from the DNA itself. The sample has 100,000 to 150,000 clones; approximately 80% are singletons. With 5 bases clipped from V and 8 bases from J, the junction kept 10 bases outside the gene matches. This CDR3 has 15 amino acids.

This sequence originates from a woman between 45 and 60 years old with acute or convalescent COVID-19. The sequenced material came from peripheral blood. The V gene is TRBV5-3, the J gene TRBJ2-1; 10 nucleotides agree with TRBD2. TRBV5-3 is treated as an ORF (open reading frame) with a function not yet certain. CDR3 protein: CARSLAGVIRDEQFF. For the CDR3, the DNA is TGTGCCAGAAGTCTAGCGGGAGTTATCCGCGATGAGCAGTTCTTC.